This TCR beta chain was observed in a study of T cells after yellow fever vaccination. Looking at the study overall: Some fractions had low cell numbers, and these were prepared with SMART-Seq v4 Ultra Low Input.

There are many counts of this clonotype. The antigen is not known. Universal primer sites and UMIs were introduced during 5'RACE template-switching synthesis of TCR cDNA. MiXCR, applied by TCRdb to the 5' RACE reads, yields one record per CDR3 protein. Of a few hundred thousand distinct CDR3 sequences in the sample, around 4.9% were seen once. The CDR3 contains 13 residues. The germline V gene encodes CDR1 LNHDA and CDR2 SQIVND (reference sequence). The V and J ends lost 5 bases and 5 bases respectively, with 13 bases between them. Study-wide findings and caveats: Abundant bulk-population clonotypes could contaminate the FACS-sorted repertoires.

This TCR was sampled from a man younger than 30 who received the YFV17D yellow fever vaccine. The rearrangement uses TRBV19 and TRBJ2-7, with D maybe TRBD1 (6 bases). Sequencing used CD4+ T cells sorted from PBMCs, obtained on the day of the yellow fever booster vaccination. The CDR3 sequence is CASSLGAFDEQYF. The CDR3 nucleotides are TGTGCCAGTAGTTTGGGGGCTTTCGACGAGCAGTACTTC.